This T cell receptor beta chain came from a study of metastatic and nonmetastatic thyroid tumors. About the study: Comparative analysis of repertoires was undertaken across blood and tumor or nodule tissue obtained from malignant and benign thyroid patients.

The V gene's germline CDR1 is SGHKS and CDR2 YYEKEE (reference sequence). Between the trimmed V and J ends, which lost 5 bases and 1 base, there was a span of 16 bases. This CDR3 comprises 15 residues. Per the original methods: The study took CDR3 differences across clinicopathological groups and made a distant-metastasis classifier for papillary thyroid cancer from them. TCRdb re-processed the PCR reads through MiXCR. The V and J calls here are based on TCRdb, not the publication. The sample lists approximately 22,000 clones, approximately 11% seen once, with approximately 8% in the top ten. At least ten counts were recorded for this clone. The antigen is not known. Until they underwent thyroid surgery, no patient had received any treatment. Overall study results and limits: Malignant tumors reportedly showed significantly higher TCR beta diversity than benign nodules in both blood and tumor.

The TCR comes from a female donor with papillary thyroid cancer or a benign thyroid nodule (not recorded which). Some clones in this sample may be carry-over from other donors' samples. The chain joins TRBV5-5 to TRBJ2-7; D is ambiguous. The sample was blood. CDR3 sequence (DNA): TGTGCCAGCAGACCGAGCCTGGTGGGATCCTACGAGCAGTACTTC. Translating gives CASRPSLVGSYEQYF. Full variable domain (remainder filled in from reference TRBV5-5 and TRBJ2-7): DAGVTQSPTHLIKTRGQQVTLRCSPISGHKSVSWYQQVLGQGPQFIFQYYEKEERGRGNFPDRFSARQFPNYSSELNVNALLLGDSALYLCASRPSLVGSYEQYFGPGTRLTVT.